The 19 T cell receptor beta chains listed next were all sequenced from one sample in a study of blood T cell repertoires in COVID-19. Sequencing was performed with immunoSEQ multiplex PCR; in TCRdb, only in-frame clones are kept and a portion is missing. The repertoire has 200,000 to 250,000 clones, approximately 83% of them found once; the top ten carry more than 4.5%. Sample: PBMCs or T cells enriched from blood (not recorded which). These TCRs come from a woman aged 50 to 60 who had been exposed to COVID-19.

The chain is built from TRBV5-1 and TRBJ2-1, with D possibly being TRBD2 (5 bases). Deletions cut 0 bases from V and 10 bases from J, with 8 bases between. Germline assignment: CDR1 SGHRS and CDR2 YFSETQ. The CDR3 is 12 residues long. This chain's CDR3 is CASSLARAEQFF. DNA of the CDR3: TGCGCCAGCAGCTTGGCGAGGGCGGAGCAGTTCTTC.

The chain couples TRBV5-4 to TRBJ1-2; TRBD1 matches 9 bases. V lost 2 bases to trimming and J lost 6 bases; unmatched junction nucleotides: 8. This CDR3 has 15 residues. The germline V gene encodes CDR1 SGHNT and CDR2 YYREEE (reference sequence). The chain's CDR3 is CASSLPTGGGDGYTF. CDR3 nucleotide sequence: TGTGCCAGCAGCTTACCAACAGGGGGCGGAGATGGCTACACCTTC.

The rearrangement links TRBV5-1 to TRBJ2-5; 8 bases match TRBD2. The germline CDR1 and CDR2 sequences are SGHRS and YFSETQ. The CDR3 runs to 15 residues. V shed 0 bases and J 5 bases; nucleotides not matched to a gene: 6. CDR3 coding DNA: TGCGCCAGCAGCTTGGGAGCGGGGGATGTGGAGACCCAGTACTTC. Amino acid sequence: CASSLGAGDVETQYF.

The rearrangement joins TRBV7-9 to TRBJ2-5; D is unclear. The germline V and J ends were trimmed by 1 base and 3 bases, with 6 bases remaining between them. The CDR3 is made up of 13 amino acids. Germline V gene lookup returns CDR1 SEHNR and CDR2 FQNEAQ (reference sequence). The CDR3 nucleotides read TGTGCCAGCAGCTTAGGTTTCAAAGAGACCCAGTACTTC. Its translation: CASSLGFKETQYF.

The rearrangement joins TRBV7-8 to TRBJ2-5; TRBD2 matches at 10 bases. Germline CDR1 reads SGHVS; CDR2 reads FQNEAQ. This CDR3 has 18 residues. The junction had 18 bases not matched to a gene; V was cut back by 5 bases and J by 6 bases. CDR3 nucleotides: TGTGCCAGCAGCCCCCGTTGGAGCGGGGGGGCTCTGGTGCAGACCCAGTACTTC. Amino acids: CASSPRWSGGALVQTQYF.

The chain recombines TRBV19 with TRBJ1-4, with 8 bases fitting TRBD1. The CDR3 is made up of 14 amino acids. V was pared by 6 bases and J by 7 bases, with 7 bases of the junction left unmatched. The germline V gene has CDR1 LNHDA and CDR2 SQIVND (reference sequence). The CDR3 region is CASRTGEAREKLFF. In DNA, the CDR3 is TGTGCCAGTAGGACAGGGGAGGCTCGTGAAAAACTGTTTTTT.

This rearrangement joins TRBV28 to TRBJ1-4; unclear D gene. The CDR3 sequence is 14 residues long. The V end lost 5 bases, the J end lost 8 bases, and 15 bases lay between the germline ends. CDR1 is MDHEN and CDR2 is SYDVKM in the germline V gene. CDR3 sequence reads: CASSPPGIGEKLFF. The CDR3 nucleotides read TGTGCCAGCAGTCCCCCGGGGATAGGCGAAAAACTGTTTTTT.

The V gene is TRBV5-4, the J gene TRBJ1-4, with D tentatively TRBD1 (5 bases). Looked up from germline, CDR1 is SGHNT and CDR2 is YYREEE (reference sequence). V was clipped by 4 bases and J by 7 bases, with 20 bases between them. CDR3 length: 16 amino acids. CDR3 coding DNA: TGTGCCAGCAGCCTTGGGGGGAAAAGGACGGGTGAAAAACTGTTTTTT. As protein: CASSLGGKRTGEKLFF. Using reference TRBV5-4 and TRBJ1-4 for the parts outside the CDR3, the full variable domain is ETGVTQSPTHLIKTRGQQVTLRCSSQSGHNTVSWYQQALGQGPQFIFQYYREEENGRGNFPPRFSGLQFPNYSSELNVNALELDDSALYLCASSLGGKRTGEKLFFGSGTQLSVL.

The gene calls are TRBV7-8 and TRBJ1-2, with 10 bases matching TRBD1. Germline lookup yields CDR1 SGHVS and CDR2 FQNEAQ. There are 15 residues in the CDR3. With V trimmed by 2 bases and J by 9 bases, 9 bases remained unmatched. The DNA of the CDR3 is TGTGCCAGCAGCTTATTCACCGGGACAGGGGTCCGCTACACCTTC. It yields the protein CASSLFTGTGVRYTF.

The table lists this clone with a count of one. V and J are TRBV5-1 and TRBJ2-7, with TRBD1 as a possible D gene (6 bases). CDR1 SGHRS and CDR2 YFSETQ come from the germline V gene. The CDR3 loop spans 13 amino acids. V was pared by 3 bases and J by 6 bases, with 13 bases between. This chain's CDR3 is CASSSGWTVEQYF. The DNA of the CDR3 is TGCGCCAGCAGCTCTGGCTGGACAGTCGAGCAGTACTTC.

V gene TRBV19 combines with J gene TRBJ1-1; 7 bases match TRBD1. CDR3 size: 14 residues. V lost 7 bases and J lost 6; bases outside the gene matches: 11. The germline V gene encodes CDR1 LNHDA and CDR2 SQIVND (reference sequence). Written as DNA, the CDR3 is TGTGCCAGTAAAGGCCAGGGGGTGAGGTCTGAAGCTTTCTTT. It encodes CASKGQGVRSEAFF.

The gene calls are TRBV4-3 and TRBJ2-5; D is perhaps TRBD2 (5 bases). Germline lookup yields CDR1 LGHNA and CDR2 YSLEER. The V end was cut by 1 base, the J end by 2 bases, with 20 bases between. The length of the CDR3 is 18 residues. CDR3: CASSQGSGSLREQETQYF. CDR3 in DNA: TGCGCCAGCAGCCAAGGGTCCGGTAGTTTGAGGGAGCAAGAGACCCAGTACTTC.

Of note for this clone: One end of the junction fails to match germline, which may point to a read error. The chain uses TRBV5-1 and TRBJ2-5; 10 bases fit TRBD1. The CDR3 is made up of 14 amino acids. Germline-derived CDR1 and CDR2 are SGHRS and YFSETQ. This CDR3 reads CASTLTGGSETQYF. The CDR3 DNA reads TGCGCCAGCACCTTGACAGGGGGCTCGGAGACCCAGTACTTC.

V usage is TRBV3-1 (or the pseudogene TRBV3-2) and J usage is TRBJ1-2, with 7 bases lining up with TRBD1. The V and J ends lost 3 bases and 10 bases, in that order; junction bases with no gene match: 5. This CDR3 has 12 residues. CDR1 is LGHDT, CDR2 YNNKEL, per germline (reference sequence). The CDR3 DNA follows: TGTGCCAGCAGCCATCTACAGGGGTTCTACACCTTC. Its protein product is CASSHLQGFYTF.

The V gene is TRBV5-8, the J gene TRBJ2-3; D gene ambiguous. The CDR3 loop spans 17 amino acids. V was cut by 0 bases and J by 0 bases, with 14 bases left in between. Germline CDR1 is SGHTS and CDR2 is YDEGEE. CDR3: CASSLVSGEPSTDTQYF. DNA for the CDR3: TGTGCCAGCAGCTTGGTATCCGGAGAACCTAGCACAGATACGCAGTATTTT.

The chain combines TRBV7-9 with TRBJ1-1, with unresolved D. V lost 0 bases and J 7 bases, leaving 3 bases between the germline ends. This CDR3 is 11 amino acids long. Per germline, CDR1 SEHNR and CDR2 FQNEAQ (reference sequence). The DNA for the CDR3 is TGTGCCAGCAGCTTAGCTTATGAAGCTTTCTTT. It specifies CASSLAYEAFF. The full variable domain, in which reference TRBV7-9 and TRBJ1-1 provide the parts outside the CDR3, is DTGVSQNPRHKITKRGQNVTFRCDPISEHNRLYWYRQTLGQGPEFLTYFQNEAQLEKSRLLSDRFSAERPKGSFSTLEIQRTEQGDSAMYLCASSLAYEAFFGQGTRLTVV.

This chain connects TRBV2 to TRBJ2-7; D is uncertain. V dropped 4 bases and J dropped 7 bases, with 11 bases sitting between them. Germline assignment: CDR1 SNHLY and CDR2 FYNNEI. CDR3 size: 12 residues. The CDR3 DNA sequence: TGTGCCAGCAGTGGGGCCTCTTGGGAGCAGTACTTC. This translates into CASSGASWEQYF.

V is TRBV6-1 and J is TRBJ1-2, with D unresolved. Germline V gene lookup returns CDR1 MNHNS and CDR2 SASEGT. The V and J ends lost 3 bases and 3 bases respectively, with 26 bases between them. The CDR3 covers 19 residues. The CDR3 loop reads CASSEREDGRGFLDYGYTF. DNA of the CDR3: TGTGCCAGCAGTGAGCGCGAGGATGGTCGAGGGTTCCTTGACTATGGCTACACCTTC.

The chain's CDR3 is CASIRPASDTEAFF. The CDR3 DNA reads as TGTGCCAGCATCCGCCCAGCGTCGGACACTGAAGCTTTCTTT. The V call is TRBV7-9, the J call TRBJ1-1; D uncertain. This CDR3 has 14 residues. Trimming took off 7 bases at V and 3 bases at J, with 15 bases between the two ends. Germline assignment: CDR1 SEHNR and CDR2 FQNEAQ (reference sequence). Full variable domain (remainder filled in from reference TRBV7-9 and TRBJ1-1): DTGVSQNPRHKITKRGQNVTFRCDPISEHNRLYWYRQTLGQGPEFLTYFQNEAQLEKSRLLSDRFSAERPKGSFSTLEIQRTEQGDSAMYLCASIRPASDTEAFFGQGTRLTVV.